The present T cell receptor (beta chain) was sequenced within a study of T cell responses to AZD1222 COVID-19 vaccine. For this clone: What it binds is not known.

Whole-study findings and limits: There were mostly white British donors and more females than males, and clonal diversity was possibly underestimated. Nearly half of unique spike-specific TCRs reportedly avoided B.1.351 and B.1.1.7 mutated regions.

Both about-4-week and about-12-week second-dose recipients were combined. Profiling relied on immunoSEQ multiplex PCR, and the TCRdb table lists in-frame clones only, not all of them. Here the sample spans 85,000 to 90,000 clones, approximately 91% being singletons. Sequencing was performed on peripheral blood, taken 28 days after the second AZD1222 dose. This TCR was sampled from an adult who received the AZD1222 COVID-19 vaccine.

CDR3 sequence: CASSETPYRGNYGYTF. CDR3 in DNA: TGTGCCAGCAGTGAAACACCGTACAGAGGAAACTATGGCTACACCTTC. The gene calls are TRBV2 and TRBJ1-2, with D hard to call. CDR1 is SNHLY, CDR2 FYNNEI, per germline. The CDR3 covers 16 residues. The V gene lost 2 bases and the J gene lost 2 bases, with 15 bases spanning the gap.